One sample yielded the 27 T cell receptor beta chains listed below, sequenced in a study of control samples from healthy donors and cancer patients. Repertoires were generated with immunoSEQ multiplex PCR, while TCRdb's copy carries only in-frame clones and drops some. Among some 130,000 clones listed, around 88% were seen once. Sample: blood. The receptors derive from a man aged 35 to 55 in good health.

V usage is TRBV20-1 and J usage is TRBJ2-3; perhaps D is TRBD1 or TRBD2 (5 bases each). The ends were cut back, 7 bases at V and 4 bases at J, with 9 bases in the middle. This CDR3 is built from 11 residues. Germline V gene sequence: CDR1 DFQATT, CDR2 SNEGSKA (reference sequence). The DNA of the CDR3 is TGCAGTGTTCCGGGACCAGATACGCAGTATTTT. Its protein is CSVPGPDTQYF.

The CDR3 coding sequence is TGTGCCAGCAGCGAGGGGGGGTACTATGGCTACACCTTC. This gives the protein CASSEGGYYGYTF. This sequence joins TRBV9 and TRBJ1-2; TRBD1 might be the D (6 bases). The CDR3 loop spans 13 amino acids. Trimming shortened V by 3 bases and J by 3 bases, and 9 bases separated the two germline ends. Germline CDR1 is SGDLS and CDR2 is YYNGEE.

The chain links TRBV14 to TRBJ2-7; no reliable D call. With 8 bases removed from V and 0 bases from J, the gap between germline ends came to 8 bases. Looked up from germline, CDR1 is SGHDN and CDR2 is FVKESK. The CDR3 has 12 residues. CDR3 in amino acids: CASGYSSYEQYF. CDR3 nucleotides: TGTGCCAGCGGCTACAGCTCCTACGAGCAGTACTTC.

V usage is TRBV30 and J usage is TRBJ1-3; the D is unclear. The CDR3 sequence is 15 residues long. Trimming shortened V by 0 bases and J by 4 bases, and 13 bases separated the two germline ends. The germline V gene has CDR1 GTSNPN and CDR2 SVGIG (reference sequence). Written as DNA, the CDR3 is TGTGCCTGGAGTGTTATGGGATTGGCGGGAAACACCATATATTTT. Its translation: CAWSVMGLAGNTIYF.

The J gene is TRBJ1-1, the V gene TRBV7-2; D gene uncertain. Germline V gene sequence: CDR1 SGHTA, CDR2 FQGNSA. This CDR3 has 11 residues. V was clipped by 3 bases and J by 6 bases, with 5 bases between them. The CDR3 loop is CASSFGPEAFF. The DNA of the CDR3 is TGTGCCAGCAGCTTTGGCCCTGAAGCTTTCTTT.

The table lists this clone with a count of one. The J gene is TRBJ2-3, the V gene TRBV24-1, with unresolved D. This CDR3 is 15 amino acids long. V gave up 3 bases and J gave up 1 base, with 10 bases separating them. Germline-derived CDR1 and CDR2 are KGHDR and SFDVKD. CDR3 nucleotides: TGTGCCACCAGTGATGTAAAGGGCGGCACAGATACGCAGTATTTT. It codes for CATSDVKGGTDTQYF.

This clone came up once. This rearrangement joins TRBV7-9 to TRBJ1-1, with TRBD1 as a possible D gene (5 bases). The V gene's germline CDR1 is SEHNR and CDR2 FQNEAQ (reference sequence). V dropped 5 bases and J dropped 7 bases, with 20 bases sitting between them. This CDR3 is built from 15 residues. Written as DNA, the CDR3 is TGTGCCAGCAGCCCGCTTGGTAGGGGCTGGGGTGAAGCTTTCTTT. Translated: CASSPLGRGWGEAFF.

The chain links TRBV11-2 to TRBJ1-2, with 8 bases fitting TRBD1. The CDR3 runs 17 residues. Germline V gives CDR1 SGHAT, CDR2 FQNNGV. V lost 0 bases to trimming and J lost 3 bases; unmatched junction nucleotides: 9. In nucleotides, the CDR3 is TGTGCCAGCAGCTTAGATCTAGGGACAGGAGTGGACTATGGCTACACCTTC. Translating gives CASSLDLGTGVDYGYTF.

V is TRBV24-1 and J is TRBJ2-2; 7 nucleotides line up with TRBD1. V was clipped by 4 bases and J by 2 bases; unmatched bases: 9. The CDR3 loop spans 17 amino acids. Looked up from germline, CDR1 is KGHDR and CDR2 is SFDVKD. Here the CDR3 reads CATSDPGDSTNTGELFF. CDR3 nucleotide sequence: TGTGCCACCAGTGACCCCGGGGACAGCACAAACACCGGGGAGCTGTTTTTT.

The chain carries TRBV5-5 and TRBJ2-1; TRBD1 might be the D (5 bases). The CDR3 loop spans 13 amino acids. CDR1 and CDR2 from the germline V gene are SGHKS and YYEKEE (reference sequence). Trimming took 0 bases from V and 12 from J, leaving 13 bases between them. In DNA form, the CDR3 reads TGTGCCAGCAGCTTGGATGTATCACAGGCGCAGTTCTTC. This encodes CASSLDVSQAQFF.

The chain is built from TRBV7-9 and TRBJ2-7; 10 bases fit TRBD2. CDR1 SEHNR and CDR2 FQNEAQ come from the germline V gene (reference sequence). The CDR3 loop spans 15 amino acids. Trimming took 5 bases from V and 2 from J; bases not matched to a gene: 6. The CDR3 is CASSRSGGSTYEQYF. The CDR3 region has the DNA TGTGCCAGCAGCCGTAGCGGGGGGAGCACCTACGAGCAGTACTTC.

This rearrangement joins TRBV9 to TRBJ2-1, with 11 bases that match TRBD1. CDR1 and CDR2 from the germline V gene are SGDLS and YYNGEE. The CDR3 is 14 residues long. Trimming cost V 0 bases and J 7 bases; bases outside gene matches: 0. Here the CDR3 DNA reads TGTGCCAGCAGCGTAGGGGACAGGGGGAATGAGCAGTTCTTC. Translation gives CASSVGDRGNEQFF.

This clone showed up just once. The rearrangement links TRBV6-6 to TRBJ1-1; D might be TRBD1 (5 bases). The V end lost 2 bases, the J end lost 2 bases, and 9 bases lay between the germline ends. The length of the CDR3 is 14 residues. The germline gives CDR1 MNHNY, CDR2 SVGAGI (reference sequence). The chain's CDR3 is CASSYRQGNTEAFF. The CDR3 nucleotides are TGTGCCAGCAGTTACCGTCAGGGAAACACTGAAGCTTTCTTT.

The gene calls are TRBV7-2 and TRBJ1-6; the D is unclear. Germline CDR1 is SGHTA and CDR2 is FQGNSA. The V and J ends lost 1 base and 7 bases respectively, with 11 bases between them. CDR3 length equals 15 residues. As DNA, the CDR3 is TGTGCCAGCAGCTTAGGGGTAGGGCTCAATTCACCCCTCCACTTT. Translating gives CASSLGVGLNSPLHF.

The chain has TRBV19 and TRBJ1-6; the D is unclear. Germline assignment: CDR1 LNHDA and CDR2 SQIVND (reference sequence). V was clipped by 7 bases and J by 7 bases, with 11 bases between them. CDR3 size: 13 residues. This CDR3 is CASTVGYNSPLHF. CDR3 in DNA: TGTGCCAGTACGGTCGGGTACAATTCACCCCTCCACTTT. Full variable domain (outside the CDR3, taken from reference TRBV19 and TRBJ1-6): DGGITQSPKYLFRKEGQNVTLSCEQNLNHDAMYWYRQDPGQGLRLIYYSQIVNDFQKGDIAEGYSVSREKKESFPLTVTSAQKNPTAFYLCASTVGYNSPLHFGNGTRLTVT.

The V and J genes are TRBV2 and TRBJ2-2; D not certain. Germline assignment: CDR1 SNHLY and CDR2 FYNNEI. Deletions cut 5 bases from V and 2 bases from J, with 3 bases between. The CDR3 totals 12 residues. CDR3 DNA: TGTGCCAGCAGTTTAAACACCGGGGAGCTGTTTTTT. This gives the protein CASSLNTGELFF.

The V gene is TRBV5-1, the J gene TRBJ2-2, with no clear D. Trimming removed 0 bases from V and 4 bases from J, with 10 bases in between. There are 15 residues in the CDR3. The germline gives CDR1 SGHRS, CDR2 YFSETQ. As DNA, the CDR3 is TGCGCCAGCAGCTTGGGGTCAGCTTTCACCGGGGAGCTGTTTTTT. This translates into CASSLGSAFTGELFF. Full variable domain (missing parts from reference TRBV5-1 and TRBJ2-2): KAGVTQTPRYLIKTRGQQVTLSCSPISGHRSVSWYQQTPGQGLQFLFEYFSETQRNKGNFPGRFSGRQFSNSRSEMNVSTLELGDSALYLCASSLGSAFTGELFFGEGSRLTVL.

The genes are TRBV27 and TRBJ1-5, with 8 bases matching TRBD1. This CDR3 contains 16 residues. Germline V lookup: CDR1 MNHEY, CDR2 SMNVEV (reference sequence). Losses at the gene ends were 6 bases for V and 0 bases for J; bases not matched to a gene: 7. As DNA, the CDR3 is TGTGCCAGCAGCCTTACAGGGGGATATAGCAATCAGCCCCAGCATTTT. Its protein is CASSLTGGYSNQPQHF.

The gene calls are TRBV3-1 (or the pseudogene TRBV3-2) and TRBJ2-7, with 11 bases matching TRBD2. Per germline, CDR1 LGHDT and CDR2 YNNKEL (reference sequence). This CDR3 has 16 residues. Unmatched junction bases numbered 8, after V lost 5 bases and J lost 2 bases. This CDR3 is CASSGRTSGFTYEQYF. Here the CDR3 DNA reads TGTGCCAGCAGCGGACGGACTAGCGGGTTTACCTACGAGCAGTACTTC.

The chain couples TRBV29-1 to TRBJ2-7; D not resolved. This CDR3 region has 13 residues. Germline V gives CDR1 SQVTM, CDR2 ANQGSEA. With 1 base removed from V and 2 bases from J, the gap between germline ends came to 9 bases. In DNA form, the CDR3 reads TGCAGCGTTGAAGGAGGCACACCCTACGAGCAGTACTTC. It codes for CSVEGGTPYEQYF.

This chain links TRBV7-2 with TRBJ2-2, with unresolved D. This CDR3 region has 14 residues. V lost 3 bases to trimming and J lost 5 bases, with 10 bases between them. Per the germline V gene, CDR1 is SGHTA and CDR2 is FQGNSA. The CDR3: CASSFLLVTGELFF. CDR3 sequence (DNA): TGTGCCAGCAGCTTCCTGTTGGTAACCGGGGAGCTGTTTTTT.

V gene TRBV29-1 combines with J gene TRBJ2-7; tentatively, D is TRBD1 (6 bases). Germline-derived CDR1 and CDR2 are SQVTM and ANQGSEA. The V and J ends lost 6 bases and 3 bases respectively, with 15 bases between them. The CDR3 is made up of 13 amino acids. The CDR3 loop reads CSVPGDTNYEQYF. The CDR3 DNA follows: TGCAGCGTCCCCGGGGACACCAACTACGAGCAGTACTTC.

There are a few counts of this clone. This sequence joins TRBV29-1 and TRBJ1-2, with D unclear. This CDR3 is 12 amino acids long. Trimming cost V 2 bases and J 1 base, with 5 bases left between them. Germline V gene data show CDR1 as SQVTM and CDR2 as ANQGSEA. CDR3 amino acids: CSVEYSNYGYTF. The DNA for the CDR3 is TGCAGCGTTGAATACAGTAACTATGGCTACACCTTC. Supplemented by reference TRBV29-1 and TRBJ1-2, the full variable domain reads SAVISQKPSRDICQRGTSLTIQCQVDSQVTMMFWYRQQPGQSLTLIATANQGSEATYESGFVIDKFPISRPNLTFSTLTVSNMSPEDSSIYLCSVEYSNYGYTFGSGTRLTVV.

This clone was observed a few times. The rearrangement joins TRBV10-3 to TRBJ2-1; D gene ambiguous. The germline CDR1 and CDR2 sequences are ENHRY and SYGVKD. This CDR3 spans 11 amino acids. V lost 7 bases, J lost 6 bases, and 7 bases lay in between. The DNA for the CDR3 is TGTGCCATCACCAACACCAATGAGCAGTTCTTC. Its translation: CAITNTNEQFF.

This clone was seen more than once but under ten times. The V gene is TRBV27, the J gene TRBJ2-7; the D gene is possibly TRBD1 (6 bases). The CDR3 spans 14 residues. CDR1 is MNHEY, CDR2 SMNVEV, per germline (reference sequence). Trimming shortened V by 9 bases and J by 0 bases, and 15 bases separated the two germline ends. As DNA, the CDR3 is TGTGCCAGTTCCCCAGGGGCGAGCTCCTACGAGCAGTACTTC. This sequence encodes CASSPGASSYEQYF.

The chain is built from TRBV7-2 and TRBJ2-3; tentative D call: TRBD1 (5 bases). Looked up from germline, CDR1 is SGHTA and CDR2 is FQGNSA. V was clipped by 1 base and J by 1 base, with 12 bases between them. CDR3 size: 16 residues. The CDR3 sequence: CASSLDMGQGTDTQYF. Written as DNA, the CDR3 is TGTGCCAGCAGCTTAGATATGGGGCAGGGCACAGATACGCAGTATTTT.

Regarding this clone: One end of the junction does not line up with germline, which may come from a read error. The gene calls are TRBV18 and TRBJ2-1; a weak D match, TRBD1 (5 bases). Germline CDR1 reads KGHSH; CDR2 reads LQKENI. The CDR3 is made up of 13 amino acids. The DNA of the CDR3 is TGTGCCAGCTCACCCCTGACGGACAATGGGCAGTTCTTC. Residues: CASSPLTDNGQFF.